This is a list of T cell receptor beta chains from one sample in a study of siplizumab effects on memory and regulatory T cells. TCRdb's table, derived via immunoSEQ multiplex PCR, lists solely in-frame clones and lacks some. The sample includes around 72,000 clones, about 90% of them seen just once. Specimen: CD8+ T cells sorted from blood. Receptors originate from a human donor in good health. Each CDR3 is given with its conserved first and last residue. The listing skips clone size in some rows; elsewhere it reads once, few, many or a size class.

clone_size j_call v_call cdr3_aa
once - TRBV14 CASSQDFRHRGLYEQYF
- TRBJ1-3 TRBV5-6 CASSLAGTGASGNTIYF
few TRBJ2-7 TRBV14 CASSQSLSYEQYF
- TRBJ2-7 TRBV6-1 CASSEASGQIYEQYF
- TRBJ1-1 TRBV7-9 CASSDPMRWNTEAFF
- TRBJ2-2 TRBV27 CASSLLVGGELFF
- TRBJ2-7 TRBV5-1 CASSFGRVGYEQYF
- TRBJ1-4 TRBV6-1 CASSDFEYTNEKLFF
- TRBJ2-1 TRBV7-9 CASSLRLAADNEQFF
once TRBJ2-1 TRBV4-2 CASSQSKSSYNEQFF
- TRBJ2-2 TRBV7-9 CASSSTGAILTGELFF
- TRBJ2-7 TRBV9 CASSAVRRSEQYF
- TRBJ2-7 TRBV7-9 CASSLLTRYYEQYF
once TRBJ1-5 TRBV19 CASSIWTGARNQPQHF
- TRBJ2-5 TRBV11-2 CASSPPGGLLETQYF
- TRBJ2-7 TRBV5-6 CASSVIDSLYEQYF
- TRBJ2-7 TRBV4-1 CASSQGGTASSFYEQYF
- TRBJ2-3 TRBV18 CASSHSWGGYTTDTQYF
- TRBJ1-4 TRBV4-2 CASSQVGEGDGTNEKLFF
- TRBJ2-7 TRBV7-2 CASRTTLNYEQYF
few TRBJ2-7 TRBV7-9 CASSFLSGPNYEQYF
- TRBJ2-7 TRBV27 CASSSLAGEEYEQYF
- TRBJ2-7 TRBV2 CASTTAPYEQYF
once TRBJ1-1 TRBV10-3 CAISEAKGQGIVLNTEAFF
- TRBJ2-1 TRBV27 CASSLGVTPGNEQFF
once TRBJ1-2 TRBV14 CASSQDRDSSNYGYTF
- TRBJ2-3 TRBV29-1 CSVEGIRLAVGDTQYF
- TRBJ2-7 TRBV5-5 CASSRGGGYEQYF
- TRBJ2-5 TRBV19 CASSTAGTGDQETQYF
- TRBJ2-1 TRBV5-1 CASTPGGYNEQFF
- TRBJ1-1 TRBV4-1 CASSQARGGGEAFF
- - TRBV7-6 CASSLSEDEQYF
- TRBJ2-3 TRBV4-1 CASSQVPWDTQYF
- TRBJ2-1 TRBV7-9 CASSQTTGGVEQFF
once TRBJ2-7 TRBV14 CASSQNQGREQYF
- TRBJ2-1 TRBV5-1 CASSLEGTGGNEQFF
once TRBJ2-7 TRBV19 CASSISLAAPYEQYF
- TRBJ1-2 TRBV5-1 CASSLYGTANYGYTF
- TRBJ2-7 TRBV7-9 CASSSGQGPYEQYF
- TRBJ1-5 TRBV6-5 CASAAGREGQPQHF
- TRBJ1-1 TRBV6-1 CASSEFLRVDTEAFF
- TRBJ1-1 TRBV27 CASSWGGTEAFF
- TRBJ2-7 TRBV4-1 CASSQDQGTIFYEQYF
- TRBJ1-2 TRBV18 CASSPPMAAWGYTF
- TRBJ2-3 TRBV11-2 CASSPIPPTYTDTQYF
- TRBJ1-1 TRBV27 CASSPRTGGLAFF
- TRBJ2-1 TRBV7-2 CASSLTSGRHNEQFF
- TRBJ2-5 TRBV11-2 CASSLVGLAAETQYF
- TRBJ2-7 TRBV10-3 CAITDQEGAPDEQYF
- TRBJ2-2 TRBV9 CASSVAQTSGSNTGELFF
- TRBJ1-1 TRBV6-5 CASSQIMNTEAFF
- TRBJ2-1 TRBV2 CASSEGASGDLDEQFF
- TRBJ2-1 TRBV27 CASNEGVLSSYNEQFF
- TRBJ1-3 TRBV30 CACYVSSGNTIYF
- TRBJ1-2 TRBV7-2 CASSLVGTGFGYTF
- TRBJ2-1 TRBV29-1 CSVVQGGGEQFF
- TRBJ1-1 TRBV28 CASSLDGKEAFF
- TRBJ2-1 TRBV29-1 CSVEIEGIGVEQFF